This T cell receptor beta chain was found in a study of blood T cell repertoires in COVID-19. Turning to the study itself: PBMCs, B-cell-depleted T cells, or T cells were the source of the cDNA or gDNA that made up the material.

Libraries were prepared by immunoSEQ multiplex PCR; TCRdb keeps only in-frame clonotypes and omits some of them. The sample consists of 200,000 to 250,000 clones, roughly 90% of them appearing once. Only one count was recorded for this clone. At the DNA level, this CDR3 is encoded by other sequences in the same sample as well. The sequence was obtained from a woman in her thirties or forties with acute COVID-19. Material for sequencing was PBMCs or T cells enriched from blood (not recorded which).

The CDR3 sequence is CASSFSVNTEAFF. The CDR3 coding sequence is TGCGCCAGCAGCTTCTCGGTGAACACTGAAGCTTTCTTT. The chain has TRBV5-1 and TRBJ1-1; D gene unclear. V lost 2 bases to trimming and J lost 0 bases, with 5 bases between them. Germline CDR1 and CDR2: SGHRS and YFSETQ. The CDR3 contains 13 residues.